This T cell receptor beta chain was observed in a study of beta chain features in type 1 diabetes. Study-level findings and limits: The study found moderately but significantly shorter TCRB CDR3s in all four CD4+ subsets of Type 1 diabetes patients. Researchers cautioned that cDNA sequencing could over-represent cells with high TCR expression. A possible short-template PCR bias applies equally to patients and controls.

With respect to this clone: The antigen is unknown.

The authors reverse transcribed all of the isolated RNA, so sequencing captured expressed TCRB transcripts. It was found that naive, central memory and regulatory T cell samples averaged around 3.7 million reads. Assay used: immunoSEQ multiplex PCR; TCRdb lists only in-frame clones, some missing. This table holds 150,000 to 190,000 clones, roughly 8% found once. V dropped 6 bases and J dropped 7; count of bases not matched to a gene: 2. This CDR3 spans 13 amino acids. Germline V gene sequence: CDR1 MNHEY, CDR2 SVGAGI. The chain joins TRBV6-5 to TRBJ1-6, with TRBD1 identical over 8 bases. The receptor's source is a man between 18 and 29 years old in good health. Input material: central memory CD4+ T cells from blood. CDR3 in DNA: TGTGCCAGCAGGAGGACAGGGAATTCACCCCTCCACTTT. Translating gives CASRRTGNSPLHF.